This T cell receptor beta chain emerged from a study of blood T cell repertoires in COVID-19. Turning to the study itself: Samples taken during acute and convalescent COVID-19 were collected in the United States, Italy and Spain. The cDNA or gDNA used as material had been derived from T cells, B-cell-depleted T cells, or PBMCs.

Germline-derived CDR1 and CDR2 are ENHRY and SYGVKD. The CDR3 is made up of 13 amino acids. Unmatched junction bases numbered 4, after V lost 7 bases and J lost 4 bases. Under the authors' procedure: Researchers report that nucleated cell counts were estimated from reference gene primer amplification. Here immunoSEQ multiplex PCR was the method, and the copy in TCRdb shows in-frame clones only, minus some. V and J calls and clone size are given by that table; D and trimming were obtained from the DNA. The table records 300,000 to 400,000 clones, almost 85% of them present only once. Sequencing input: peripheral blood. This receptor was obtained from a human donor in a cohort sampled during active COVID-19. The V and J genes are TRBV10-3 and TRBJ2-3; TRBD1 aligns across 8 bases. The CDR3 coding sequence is TGTGCCATCACCCAACAGGGGGCAGATACGCAGTATTTT. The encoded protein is CAITQQGADTQYF.